The rows below give T cell receptor beta chains drawn from one sample of a study of beta chain features in type 1 diabetes. The table came from immunoSEQ multiplex PCR; TCRdb's copy has only in-frame clones and leaves some out. The table records some 52,000 clones, roughly two fifths of them present only once. Sequences were obtained from Tregs from blood. Source of these receptors: a man aged 25 to 40 with type 1 diabetes. Each CDR3 is given with its conserved first and last residue.

v_gene	j_gene	CDR3aa
TRBV28	TRBJ2-7	CASRLAGVAYEQYF
TRBV6-5	TRBJ2-1	CASSYAWSSYNEQFF
TRBV5-1	TRBJ1-1	CASRLGTGRGLLNTEAFF
TRBV19	TRBJ2-3	CASSIASASTDTQYF
TRBV14	TRBJ2-2	CASSQQQGFGELFF
TRBV5-4	TRBJ2-7	CASSWETDYGQYF
TRBV27	TRBJ1-2	CASSWDMGNYGYTF
TRBV5-6	TRBJ1-2	CASSLSSNYGYTF
TRBV28	TRBJ2-7	CASSLIAAHPWALYEQYF
TRBV28	TRBJ2-1	CASSLGLAGATEQFF
TRBV29-1	TRBJ1-2	CSGGQKAYGYTF
TRBV2	TRBJ2-1	CASAMTGDSYNEQFF
TRBV7-9	TRBJ2-3	CASSLQTDTQYF
TRBV19	TRBJ1-1	CASSDPRQARRLNTEAFF
TRBV6-6	TRBJ2-2	CASSLNLAGTGELFF
TRBV2	TRBJ1-2	CASSEQQGDYGYTF
TRBV2	TRBJ1-2	CASNPQVSTYGYTF
TRBV6-5	TRBJ1-1	CASSYSRNTEAFF
TRBV16	TRBJ2-4	CATRSGNIQYF
TRBV7-8	TRBJ2-7	CASSLARVADYEQYF
TRBV6-6	TRBJ2-7	CASSYSGTGNPYEQYF
TRBV29-1	TRBJ2-1	CSVELGTGRNEQFF
TRBV7-8	TRBJ1-3	CASSFTGTGGLGNTIYF
TRBV5-5	TRBJ2-1	CASSMLDGEQFF
TRBV5-1	TRBJ2-3	CASSLGGTGVADTQYF
TRBV11-3	TRBJ2-5	CASSRSAGGPKETQYF
TRBV6-5	TRBJ2-7	CASSYGRNYEQYF
TRBV7-2	TRBJ2-1	CASSSGGGYWANEQFF
TRBV7-2	TRBJ1-4	CASSPGTGFEKLFF
TRBV6-9	TRBJ2-7	CASTEASSYEQYF
TRBV9	TRBJ1-1	CASSVASGQENTEAFF
TRBV10-3	TRBJ2-2	CAISEFLQGPANTGELFF
TRBV18	TRBJ2-7	CASSPKGEDYEQYF
TRBV27	TRBJ1-4	CASRQGWDEKLFF
TRBV18	TRBJ1-4	CASSPGDFNEKLFF